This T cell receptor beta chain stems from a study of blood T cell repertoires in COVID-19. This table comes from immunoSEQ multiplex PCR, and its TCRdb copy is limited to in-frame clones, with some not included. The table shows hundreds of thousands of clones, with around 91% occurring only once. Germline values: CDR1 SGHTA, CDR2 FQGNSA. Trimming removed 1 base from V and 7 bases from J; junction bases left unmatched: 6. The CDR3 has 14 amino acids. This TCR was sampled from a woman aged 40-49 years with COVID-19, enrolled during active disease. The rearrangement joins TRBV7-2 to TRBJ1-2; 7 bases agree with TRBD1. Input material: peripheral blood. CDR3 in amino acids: CASSLDRGQSGYTF. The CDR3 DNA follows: TGTGCCAGCAGCTTAGACAGGGGTCAGAGTGGCTACACCTTC.